This is a list of T cell receptor beta chains from one sample in a study of metastatic and nonmetastatic thyroid tumors. TCRdb ran MiXCR on the PCR reads. The sample lists about 4,600 clones; around 20% were seen once. Specimen: adjacent normal tissue. These receptors were collected from a male donor with papillary thyroid cancer or a benign thyroid nodule (not recorded which). Some clones in this sample may be carry-over from other donors' samples. Each CDR3 is given with its conserved first and last residue. D genes are given only for firm matches. Size values are once, few and many counts, or a class for expanded clones, and some rows have none.

d_gene	abundance	j_gene	v_gene	CDR3nt	CDR3aa
TRBD1	medium-sized	TRBJ2-2	TRBV20-1	TGCAGTGCTAGGGACAGGGGACCCGGGGAGCTGTTTTTT	CSARDRGPGELFF
.	many	TRBJ1-2	TRBV20-1	TGCAGTGCTAGCGGGACACTGCTTAACTATGGCCACACCTTC	CSASGTLLNYGHTF
.	.	TRBJ1-2	TRBV3-1	TGTGCCAGCAGCCAAGTGGGAGGGACCGGCTACACCTTC	CASSQVGGTGYTF
.	.	TRBJ2-7	TRBV19	TGTGCCAGTAGTGACGGGATGGCTAAAGACGAGCAGTACTTC	CASSDGMAKDEQYF
TRBD2	.	TRBJ2-1	TRBV7-2	TGTGCCAGCAGTTTGCTAGCGGGACGTGAGCAGTTCTTC	CASSLLAGREQFF
.	medium-sized	TRBJ2-3	TRBV10-3	TGTGCCATCAGTGACCGCGTTTACTACACAGATACGCAGTATTTT	CAISDRVYYTDTQYF
.	few	TRBJ2-2	TRBV5-4	TGTGCCAGCAGCTTGGGGGGTAGCGTGGAATCCGGGGAGCTGTTTTTT	CASSLGGSVESGELFF
.	few	TRBJ1-4	TRBV6-1	TGTGCCAGTTCCAGTCGAGGAAGTGAAAAACTGTTTTTT	CASSSRGSEKLFF
TRBD1	many	TRBJ1-3	TRBV9	TGTGCCAGCAGCGTTGACAGGGGCTCTGGAAACACCATATATTTT	CASSVDRGSGNTIYF
.	.	TRBJ2-5	TRBV19	TGTGCCAGTAGTACCCAGGGACACGGGTTGGCAGAGACCCAGTACTTC	CASSTQGHGLAETQYF
TRBD1	.	TRBJ2-7	TRBV28	TGTGCCAGCAGCGGAGGGACAGGGATGTACGAGCAGTACTTC	CASSGGTGMYEQYF
.	.	TRBJ2-3	TRBV6-1	TGTGCCAGCAGTGCTGGTGGGTCCTCCACAGATACGCAGTATTTT	CASSAGGSSTDTQYF
TRBD1	few	TRBJ1-1	TRBV15	TGTGCCACCAGCCTCACTAGGGACAGTGAAGCTTTCTTT	CATSLTRDSEAFF
.	many	TRBJ2-7	TRBV9	TGTGCCAGCAGCGCACGGGCCTTAGAGGGGGAGCAGTACTTC	CASSARALEGEQYF
TRBD1	.	TRBJ1-5	TRBV24-1	TGTGCCACCAGTGATACTAGGACAGGGAACGGTCAGCCCCAGCATTTT	CATSDTRTGNGQPQHF
.	.	TRBJ1-1	TRBV3-1	TGTGCCAGCAGCCAGGACACTGAAGCTTTCTTT	CASSQDTEAFF
.	.	TRBJ2-7	TRBV11-3	TGTGCCAGCAGCTCCGTAGCTGGCTACCCCTACGAGCAGTACTTC	CASSSVAGYPYEQYF
.	.	TRBJ1-4	TRBV28	TGTGCCAGCAGGCCCATATATAGCCCGTTGGAACTGTTTTTT	CASRPIYSPLELFF
.	.	TRBJ1-1	TRBV2	TGTGCCAGCAGGGAGGACGAGAACACTGAAGCTTTCTTT	CASREDENTEAFF
.	.	TRBJ1-6	TRBV7-8	TGTGCCAGCAGCTTAAGGGCCGTCACTGATAATTCACCCCTCCACTTT	CASSLRAVTDNSPLHF
TRBD2	many	TRBJ2-3	TRBV20-1	TGCAGTGCTAGGGGGGGACTAGCGGGGGGGCTTTCAGATACGCAGTATTTT	CSARGGLAGGLSDTQYF
TRBD1	.	TRBJ2-3	TRBV27	TGTGCCAGCAGCAGGCCGACGGACAGGGGGCTGTCAGATACGCAGTATTTT	CASSRPTDRGLSDTQYF
TRBD1	.	TRBJ2-2	TRBV6-1	TGTGCCAGCAGTGGAGGCCGGACAGGGAACACCGGGGAGCTGTTTTTT	CASSGGRTGNTGELFF
.	.	TRBJ2-5	TRBV19	TGTGCCAGTAGTTGGGGGAAGGAGACCCAGTACTTC	CASSWGKETQYF
.	once	TRBJ1-2	TRBV7-6	TGTGCCAGCAGCTTGACGAGGGGAGCTGGCTACACCTTC	CASSLTRGAGYTF
.	.	TRBJ1-1	TRBV18	TGTGCCAGCTCACCACAGGGTGGGACTGAAGCTTTCTTT	CASSPQGGTEAFF
.	.	TRBJ1-2	TRBV28	TGTGCCAGCAGTGGGGGGTCGGTAATCGCGGCGAATGGCTACACCTTC	CASSGGSVIAANGYTF
.	.	TRBJ1-5	TRBV6-1	TGTGCCAGCCATGGGGGGGAGCATAATCAGCCCCAGCATTTT	CASHGGEHNQPQHF
.	medium-sized	TRBJ1-3	TRBV30	TGTGCCTGGAGGGTCGGCAGCCTTCACTCTGGAAACACCATATATTTT	CAWRVGSLHSGNTIYF
.	.	TRBJ2-2	TRBV5-6	TGTGCCAGCAGCTTGGTTTCCGGGGAGCTGTTTTTT	CASSLVSGELFF
.	medium-sized	TRBJ2-3	TRBV7-2	TGTGCCAGCAGATTAGGGGTGGGGGGTCTCACAGATACGCAGTATTTT	CASRLGVGGLTDTQYF
TRBD2	few	TRBJ2-7	TRBV6-5	TGTGCCAGCAGTTACTCCTGGGGGGGGGGCGAGCAGTACTTC	CASSYSWGGGEQYF
.	few	TRBJ1-6	TRBV2	TGTGCCAGCGAGATATATAATTCACCCCTCCACTTT	CASEIYNSPLHF
TRBD1	many	TRBJ1-4	TRBV6-1	TGTGCCAGCAGTGATTACAGGGGTGCTAATGAAAAACTGTTTTTT	CASSDYRGANEKLFF
.	medium-sized	TRBJ2-7	TRBV11-3	TGTGCCAGCAGCTACCGGGACTCACTGTCCTACGAGCAGTACTTC	CASSYRDSLSYEQYF
TRBD1	once	TRBJ2-3	TRBV5-4	TGTGCCAGCAGCTTGGAGGCCAGGGGGCGGGGTACAGATACGCAGTATTTT	CASSLEARGRGTDTQYF
TRBD2	medium-sized	TRBJ2-5	TRBV7-9	TGTGCCAGCAGCGTTAGCGGGGGGGCCGGGAAGACCCAGTACTTC	CASSVSGGAGKTQYF
.	many	TRBJ1-2	TRBV5-6	TGTGCCAGCAGCTTGCCTAGTCCAGGGGCCACCTATGGCTACACCTTC	CASSLPSPGATYGYTF
.	.	TRBJ2-1	TRBV27	TGTGCCAGTACGCCCGGATCATCCAATGAGCAGTTCTTC	CASTPGSSNEQFF
.	medium-sized	TRBJ1-6	TRBV7-9	TGTGCCAGCCGACTTACGACGGAAACGAGGCCCCTCCACTTT	CASRLTTETRPLHF
TRBD2	.	TRBJ2-1	TRBV24-1	TGTGCCACCAGTGATCAGAAAATAGCGGGTCCGGGCAATGAGCAGTTCTTC	CATSDQKIAGPGNEQFF
.	many	TRBJ2-2	TRBV6-2/TRBV6-3	TGTGCCAGCAGTTCGTGGTTTAACACCGGGGAGCTGTTTTTT	CASSSWFNTGELFF